These 26 T cell receptor beta chains share one sample of origin, sequenced in a study of neurological immune-mediated disorders (dated by TCRdb to between 2018 and 2020). Library construction relied on 5' RACE. Sequencing was performed on an Illumina HiSeq 2500. TCRdb reran the public reads through fastp at Q25 and MiXCR, keeping productive beta chains. When rows share a CDR3 protein, they turn into one entry using the most common DNA and genes. For this sample there are some 16,000 distinct CDR3 sequences; 7% to 9.5% appear just once. The top ten clonotypes cover around 40% of the sample. Sequenced material: CD8+ T cells from blood. Receptors were obtained from a man aged 45-65 years in good health.

In its sample, this clonotype was seen many times. The chain employs TRBV7-6 and TRBJ2-1; either TRBD1 or TRBD2 may fit D (6 bases each). CDR3 length: 14 amino acids. Trimming pared 5 bases from V and 10 bases from J, leaving 18 bases between. The V gene's germline CDR1 is SGHVS and CDR2 FNYEAQ. The chain's CDR3 is CASSDEGGDGEQFF. The CDR3, as DNA: TGTGCCAGCAGCGACGAGGGGGGAGACGGCGAGCAGTTCTTC.

This clonotype was recorded many times. The CDR3 is CASSGGGLVGKNTQYF. In nucleotides, the CDR3 is TGTGCCAGCAGTGGGGGGGGACTAGTGGGGAAAAATACGCAGTATTTT. The chain employs TRBV6-5 and TRBJ2-3; 8 bases are shared with TRBD2. Unmatched junction bases numbered 14, after V lost 5 bases and J lost 7 bases. The CDR3 contains 16 residues. CDR1 is MNHEY, CDR2 SVGAGI, per germline.

This clonotype was seen at least ten times. The chain uses TRBV28 and TRBJ2-1; 8 bases are shared with TRBD2. There are 15 residues in the CDR3. J gave up 9 bases and V 7 bases, and 14 bases lay outside the gene matches. Germline CDR1 and CDR2: MDHEN and SYDVKM. Here the CDR3 DNA reads TGTGCCAGCACCTCACCGGGACTAGAAGGCTCTGAGCAGTTCTTC. This sequence encodes CASTSPGLEGSEQFF.

This clonotype was counted ten times or more. The V gene is TRBV28, the J gene TRBJ2-7; TRBD2 matches 9 bases. Germline V gene data show CDR1 as MDHEN and CDR2 as SYDVKM. This CDR3 has 14 residues. With 5 bases clipped from V and 3 bases from J, the junction kept 5 bases outside the gene matches. The CDR3 loop reads CASSTSSGNYEQYF. CDR3 DNA: TGTGCCAGCAGTACCTCTAGCGGGAACTACGAGCAGTACTTC.

This clonotype was seen many times. V gene TRBV28 combines with J gene TRBJ2-3; D is unresolved. The CDR3 is made up of 13 amino acids. Trimming took off 6 bases at V and 6 bases at J, with 13 bases between the two ends. CDR1 is MDHEN, CDR2 SYDVKM, per germline. The DNA for the CDR3 is TGTGCCAGCAGCCCCAGACACCCGGATACGCAGTATTTT. The encoded protein is CASSPRHPDTQYF.

This clonotype was recorded at least ten times. The rearrangement uses TRBV7-9 and TRBJ2-5, with no clear D. Trimming took off 5 bases at V and 4 bases at J, with 11 bases between the two ends. Germline CDR1 and CDR2: SEHNR and FQNEAQ (reference sequence). This CDR3 is built from 13 residues. This chain's CDR3 is CASSTDAPETQYF. DNA of the CDR3: TGTGCCAGCAGCACGGACGCCCCAGAGACCCAGTACTTC.

This clonotype was seen ten or more times. V usage is TRBV4-2 and J usage is TRBJ2-7; 7 nucleotides align to TRBD1. Germline trimming cut 0 bases from V and 1 base from J; bases unmatched to any gene: 3. Germline CDR1 and CDR2: LGHNA and YNFKEQ. This CDR3 comprises 15 residues. CDR3 region: CASSQERDRSYEQYF. Written as DNA, the CDR3 is TGTGCCAGCAGCCAAGAAAGGGACAGATCCTACGAGCAGTACTTC.

This clonotype was seen many times. The rearrangement links TRBV20-1 to TRBJ1-4, with a weak D call TRBD1 (6 bases). Germline V gene data show CDR1 as DFQATT and CDR2 as SNEGSKA (reference sequence). The V gene lost 0 bases and the J gene lost 0 bases, with 17 bases spanning the gap. The CDR3 has 18 residues. DNA for the CDR3: TGCAGTGCTAGAGAGCCCTACGGGGGGGCCGCAACTAATGAAAAACTGTTTTTT. This encodes CSAREPYGGAATNEKLFF.

This clonotype was counted ten times or more. The chain is built from TRBV4-1 and TRBJ1-3; D is perhaps TRBD1 (5 bases). CDR1 is MGHRA, CDR2 YSYEKL, per germline. V gave up 0 bases and J gave up 4 bases, with 10 bases separating them. The CDR3 consists of 15 residues. Here the CDR3 DNA reads TGCGCCAGCAGCCAAGATCAGGGTTCAGGAAACACCATATATTTT. Encoded protein: CASSQDQGSGNTIYF.

This clonotype was seen at least ten times. The chain employs TRBV7-6 and TRBJ2-3; D might be TRBD2 (6 bases). Germline assignment: CDR1 SGHVS and CDR2 FNYEAQ. This CDR3 has 14 amino acids. V was cut by 3 bases and J by 3 bases, with 10 bases left in between. The CDR3: CASSLSGGTDTQYF. CDR3 bases: TGTGCCAGCAGCTTGTCCGGGGGAACAGATACGCAGTATTTT. Together with reference TRBV7-6 and TRBJ2-3, the CDR3 gives the full variable domain: GAGVSQSPRYKVTKRGQDVALRCDPISGHVSLYWYRQALGQGPEFLTYFNYEAQQDKSGLPNDRFSAERPEGSISTLTIQRTEQRDSAMYRCASSLSGGTDTQYFGPGTRLTVL.

This clonotype was picked up many times. The chain recombines TRBV7-8 with TRBJ2-5; D is unresolved. Trimming took off 1 base at V and 1 base at J, with 7 bases between the two ends. Per germline, CDR1 SGHVS and CDR2 FQNEAQ. The CDR3 has 14 residues. The CDR3: CASSLGNSQETQYF. CDR3 DNA sequence: TGTGCCAGCAGCTTAGGGAATTCCCAAGAGACCCAGTACTTC.

This clonotype has ten or more counts. The V call is TRBV9, the J call TRBJ2-2, with D perhaps matching TRBD1 (5 bases). This CDR3 is built from 16 residues. Trimming shortened V by 3 bases and J by 0 bases, and 12 bases separated the two germline ends. Per the germline V gene, CDR1 is SGDLS and CDR2 is YYNGEE. In DNA form, the CDR3 reads TGTGCCAGCAGCGAGGACATTCAGGCGAACACCGGGGAGCTGTTTTTT. Residues: CASSEDIQANTGELFF. The variable domain in full, completed from reference TRBV9 and TRBJ2-2, reads DSGVTQTPKHLITATGQRVTLRCSPRSGDLSVYWYQQSLDQGLQFLIQYYNGEERAKGNILERFSAQQFPDLHSELNLSSLELGDSALYFCASSEDIQANTGELFFGEGSRLTVL.

This clonotype has at least ten counts. The chain recombines TRBV21-1 with TRBJ1-6. TRBV21-1 is a pseudogene segment. This CDR3 region has 17 residues. The CDR3 here is CASSKVSASSYNSPLHF. The CDR3 nucleotides read TGTGCCAGCAGCAAAGTATCCGCGAGCTCCTATAATTCACCCCTCCACTTT.

This clonotype was counted ten times or more. J is TRBJ2-2 and V is TRBV3-1; 7 bases line up with TRBD2. CDR3 size: 17 residues. CDR1 is LGHDT and CDR2 is YNNKEL in the germline V gene (reference sequence). Losses at the gene ends were 2 bases for V and 3 bases for J; bases not matched to a gene: 9. CDR3 coding DNA: TGTGCCAGCAGCCAACAGGGAGGGGAGGCATACACCGGGGAGCTGTTTTTT. As protein: CASSQQGGEAYTGELFF.

This clonotype was counted a single time. CDR3 DNA sequence: TGTGCCAGCAGTTTAGTCCGGGGGCCTAGCACAGATACGCAGTATTTT. This codes for CASSLVRGPSTDTQYF. The chain uses TRBV12-3 or TRBV12-4 and TRBJ2-3; D could derive from TRBD1 or TRBD2 (6 bases each). V was trimmed by 1 base and J by 0 bases, leaving 11 bases between them. The CDR3 covers 16 residues.

This clonotype was detected ten times or more. The chain recombines TRBV2 with TRBJ2-4; no definite D call. From germline, CDR1 is SNHLY and CDR2 FYNNEI. This CDR3 has 10 amino acids. V lost 5 bases and J 5 bases, leaving 1 base between the germline ends. CDR3 coding DNA: TGTGCCAGCAGTCAAAACATTCAGTACTTC. Residues: CASSQNIQYF.

This clonotype was counted many times. The V and J genes are TRBV4-1 and TRBJ1-1; the D gene is possibly TRBD1 (5 bases). Germline V gene data show CDR1 as MGHRA and CDR2 as YSYEKL. V lost 1 base and J lost 0, with 15 bases in between. This CDR3 region has 17 residues. CDR3 DNA sequence: TGCGCCAGCAGCCAAGGTGGGGCAGGGAAGCTGAACACTGAAGCTTTCTTT. This translates into CASSQGGAGKLNTEAFF.

The chain employs TRBV5-1 and TRBJ2-3; no definite D call. The CDR3 contains 14 residues. Between the trimmed V and J ends, which lost 5 bases and 0 bases, there was a span of 10 bases. Germline assignment: CDR1 SGHRS and CDR2 YFSETQ. The CDR3, as DNA: TGCGCCAGCAGGGTACCCGAAAGCACAGATACGCAGTATTTT. It yields the protein CASRVPESTDTQYF.

This clonotype was observed at least ten times. V is TRBV30 and J is TRBJ1-1, with a tentative D call TRBD1 (5 bases). Between the trimmed V and J ends, which lost 3 bases and 11 bases, there was a span of 25 bases. The CDR3 has 15 amino acids. Per germline, CDR1 GTSNPN and CDR2 SVGIG (reference sequence). CDR3 in amino acids: CAWRYHGTFPFEAFF. CDR3 DNA sequence: TGTGCCTGGAGATACCACGGGACGTTCCCCTTTGAGGCTTTCTTT.

This clonotype came up many times. The V call is TRBV6-1, the J call TRBJ2-1; 10 bases are a match to TRBD2. Trimming at V came to 2 bases and at J to 3 bases, leaving 1 base not matched to a gene. Germline CDR1 and CDR2: MNHNS and SASEGT. This CDR3 contains 15 residues. The CDR3 DNA follows: TGTGCCAGCAGTGAACTAGCGGGAGACTACAATGAGCAGTTCTTC. It codes for CASSELAGDYNEQFF.

Sample share makes this clonotype medium-sized (0.01 to 0.1%). The chain carries TRBV6-4 and TRBJ2-1; D is ambiguous. Trimming shortened V by 2 bases and J by 8 bases, and 16 bases separated the two germline ends. CDR3 length equals 15 residues. Germline V lookup: CDR1 MRHNA, CDR2 SNTAGT. CDR3 sequence (DNA): TGTGCCAGCAGTGACGGCTCCATGTCCGTTGATGAGCAGTTCTTC. Translating it yields CASSDGSMSVDEQFF.

This clonotype came up many times. This chain uses TRBV27 with TRBJ2-1; TRBD1 agrees at 7 bases. The CDR3 consists of 14 residues. V lost 8 bases and J lost 10; bases outside the gene matches: 14. Germline V gives CDR1 MNHEY, CDR2 SMNVEV (reference sequence). The CDR3 sequence: CASSPEPGGDEQFF. The CDR3, as DNA: TGTGCCAGCTCGCCAGAACCAGGGGGTGACGAGCAGTTCTTC.

This clonotype came up many times. The CDR3 region has the DNA TGCGCCAGCAGTCCCGGACCCTCCAGTCAGCCCCAGCATTTT. Its protein is CASSPGPSSQPQHF. The chain uses TRBV23-1 and TRBJ1-5, with unresolved D. TRBV23-1 is sorted into the ORF group, with uncertain function. The CDR3 is 14 residues long. V gave up 4 bases and J gave up 6 bases, with 13 bases separating them.

This clonotype was seen ten or more times. The chain employs TRBV24-1 and TRBJ2-1; D unresolved. Trimming cost V 4 bases and J 4 bases, with 25 bases left between them. The CDR3 totals 19 residues. In germline, CDR1 is KGHDR, CDR2 SFDVKD. DNA of the CDR3: TGTGCCACCAGTGACACTCATCACAATTTACTCTCAGGTTACAATGAGCAGTTCTTC. Protein: CATSDTHHNLLSGYNEQFF.

This clonotype was observed many times. This CDR3 is CASRLNVFWDPDYEQYF. CDR3 bases: TGTGCCAGCCGACTAAACGTTTTCTGGGATCCTGACTACGAGCAGTACTTC. V usage is TRBV19 and J usage is TRBJ2-7, with a tentative D call TRBD2 (5 bases). V gave up 9 bases and J gave up 3 bases, with 27 bases separating them. The length of the CDR3 is 17 residues. The germline V gene has CDR1 LNHDA and CDR2 SQIVND (reference sequence). Looking up the rest from reference TRBV19 and TRBJ2-7 gives the full variable domain: DGGITQSPKYLFRKEGQNVTLSCEQNLNHDAMYWYRQDPGQGLRLIYYSQIVNDFQKGDIAEGYSVSREKKESFPLTVTSAQKNPTAFYLCASRLNVFWDPDYEQYFGPGTRLTVT.

This clonotype was observed many times. The chain is built from TRBV27 and TRBJ2-7; weak D call: TRBD2 (5 bases). Per the germline V gene, CDR1 is MNHEY and CDR2 is SMNVEV (reference sequence). CDR3 length: 15 amino acids. V lost 0 bases and J lost 0, with 9 bases in between. The CDR3 DNA reads as TGTGCCAGCAGTTTATCGTGGGGAGCCTCCTACGAGCAGTACTTC. Protein: CASSLSWGASYEQYF.